This T cell receptor (beta chain) was captured in a study of T-cell memory formation after mild COVID-19. Many counts were recorded for this clonotype. From the 5' RACE reads, TCRdb called clonotypes with MiXCR, one entry per CDR3 protein. The table lists just over 400,000 distinct CDR3 sequences, about 25% of them singletons. The CDR3 loop spans 14 amino acids. CDR1 is SGHDT and CDR2 is YYEEEE in the germline V gene. Trimming left V 2 bases short and J 1 base short, with 9 bases between. Specimen: PBMCs or a T cell subset sorted from them (not recorded which). The rearrangement uses TRBV5-6 and TRBJ1-1; no reliable D call. The source of this sequence is an adult woman who had mild COVID-19 (a few samples of this study predate the infection). Cell type and time point are not known. CDR3 DNA sequence: TGTGCCAGCAGCTTTATCAGCGGGAACACTGAAGCTTTCTTT. Protein: CASSFISGNTEAFF.